This TCR beta chain is from a study of blood T cells in healthy people across ages. Whole-study results and caveats: With unsorted PBMCs, a conclusive comparison of naive versus antigen-experienced cells was not possible. The CMV status of each donor remained undetermined, and this could have confounded shifts in expanded clonotypes.

For this clonotype: Its antigen is unknown.

The germline V gene has CDR1 LGHNA and CDR2 YNFKEQ. V dropped 4 bases and J dropped 4 bases, with 16 bases sitting between them. The CDR3 is 15 residues long. Through a sample-barcoded 5' primer and a J-beta primer mix, a second PCR was run for 7 to 11 cycles. Every sample returned 2.5 million or more CDR3-containing paired-end reads. TCRdb fed the 5' RACE reads into MiXCR, producing one record per CDR3 protein. The table includes hundreds of thousands of distinct CDR3 sequences, roughly 64% detected once. The total RNA that was extracted per sample amounted to at least 5.5 micrograms. The receptor comes from a man aged 25 to 45 in good health. Sequencing was done on a sample of blood. This sequence joins TRBV4-2 and TRBJ1-2; D not certain. CDR3 residues: CASSRREAASYGYTF. The CDR3 DNA is TGTGCCAGCAGCCGGAGAGAGGCGGCGAGCTATGGCTACACCTTC.